This T cell receptor (beta chain) stems from a study of blood T cell repertoires in COVID-19. Study background: Acute and convalescent COVID-19 specimens originated in the United States, Italy and Spain. Sources were T cells, B-cell-depleted T cells, or PBMCs; the material itself was cDNA or gDNA.

The CDR3 runs 15 residues. The ends were cut back, 10 bases at V and 2 bases at J, with 18 bases in the middle. Germline CDR1 LGHNA, CDR2 YNFKEQ. Authors' data handling: Amplification of reference gene primers was used by the study to estimate nucleated cell counts. The method was immunoSEQ multiplex PCR; TCRdb's version includes in-frame clones alone and lacks a portion of them. The V and J calls and clone size are taken from that table; D and trimming were inferred from the DNA. This table has approximately 150,000 clones, approximately 89% appearing once. This receptor was identified in a human donor in a cohort sampled during active COVID-19. Source material: peripheral blood. The rearrangement links TRBV4-2 to TRBJ1-3; D call uncertain. In nucleotides, the CDR3 is TGTGCCACCAGACTTGCAGGAACGCCTGGAAACACCATATATTTT. Translating gives CATRLAGTPGNTIYF.